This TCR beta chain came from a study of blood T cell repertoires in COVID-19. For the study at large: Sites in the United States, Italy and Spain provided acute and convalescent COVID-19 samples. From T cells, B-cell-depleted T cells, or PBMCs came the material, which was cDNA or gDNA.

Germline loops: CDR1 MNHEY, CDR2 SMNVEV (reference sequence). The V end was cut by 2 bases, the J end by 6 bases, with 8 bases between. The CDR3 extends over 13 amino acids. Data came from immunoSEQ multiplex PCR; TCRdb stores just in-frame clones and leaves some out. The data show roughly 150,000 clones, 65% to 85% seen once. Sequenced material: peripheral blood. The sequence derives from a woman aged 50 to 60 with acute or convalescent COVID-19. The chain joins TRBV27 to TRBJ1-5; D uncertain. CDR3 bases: TGTGCCAGCAGTTTAGCACTTTTTCAGCCCCAGCATTTT. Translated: CASSLALFQPQHF.